This paragraph reports one TCR beta chain. Its cognate antigen is unknown. This CDR3 contains 16 residues. Germline CDR1 is MNHEY and CDR2 is SVGAGI. Trimming pared 4 bases from V and 0 bases from J, leaving 15 bases between. The data are from a study of T cell responses to AZD1222 COVID-19 vaccine. Study summary: Pooling of second doses given at about 4 or about 12 weeks was done. Study conclusions and caveats: In a largely white British group with more females than males, clonal diversity was possibly underestimated.

Profiled with immunoSEQ multiplex PCR; TCRdb holds only in-frame clones, not every one. The sample has 150,000 to 200,000 clones, 90% seen once. The rearrangement links TRBV6-5 to TRBJ1-1; D uncertain. The clonotype comes from an adult in good health. Here the sequenced sample was peripheral blood, taken on day 0 of AZD1222 vaccination. DNA for the CDR3: TGTGCCAGCAGTTCCCCTTGGAAGGGAATGAACACTGAAGCTTTCTTT. This translates into CASSSPWKGMNTEAFF.